The T cell receptor (beta chain) under discussion was sequenced for a study of OX40 agonist ivuxolimab in advanced cancers. TCRdb keeps only in-frame clones here, not all; method: immunoSEQ multiplex PCR. The profile shows 65,000 to 90,000 clones, 75% to 95% of them singletons. The germline gives CDR1 LNHDA, CDR2 SQIVND (reference sequence). The CDR3 totals 17 residues. Trimming took off 0 bases at V and 3 bases at J, with 15 bases between the two ends. This clonotype originated in an adult with an advanced solid tumor such as melanoma, head and neck, liver or kidney cancer. Sample: CD4+ or CD8+ T cells sorted from blood, taken in a trial of the OX40 agonist ivuxolimab. The chain employs TRBV19 and TRBJ1-3; the D gene is possibly TRBD1 (6 bases). CDR3 in DNA: TGTGCCAGTAGTATAGATGCCGAAGGGGGTCGTGGAAACACCATATATTTT. This sequence encodes CASSIDAEGGRGNTIYF.